The rows below give T cell receptor beta chains drawn from one sample of a study of T-cell reconstitution after alpha-beta-depleted transplantation in children. TCRdb re-derived calls from the PCR reads in MiXCR, one entry per CDR3 protein. The table shows roughly 220,000 distinct CDR3 sequences, with around 8.9% occurring only once. The starting material was PBMCs from the stem cell graft donor, obtained from the stem cell graft. The source is a human donor who donated a stem cell graft to a child with SCID. Each CDR3 is given with its conserved first and last residue. The D gene is left open where the match is weak. For some rows the clone size is stated as once, few or many, or as a class when expanded; others skip it.

D: NA; V: TRBV9; J: TRBJ2-2; size: many; CDR3: CASSPLSTGELFF; DNA: TGTGCCAGCAGCCCGCTTTCGACCGGGGAGCTGTTTTTT
D: TRBD2; V: TRBV27; J: TRBJ2-3; size: NA; CDR3: CASTPQRGGLKGDTQYF; DNA: TGTGCCAGCACTCCACAGCGGGGGGGCCTTAAAGGGGATACGCAGTATTTT
D: NA; V: TRBV12-3/TRBV12-4; J: TRBJ2-7; size: many; CDR3: CASSLRQVGYYEQYF; DNA: TGTGCCAGCAGTTTACGACAGGTTGGGTACTACGAGCAGTACTTC
D: TRBD1; V: TRBV20-1; J: TRBJ2-3; size: NA; CDR3: CSARRMDRDSTDTQYF; DNA: TGCAGTGCCCGCCGTATGGACAGGGATAGCACAGATACGCAGTATTTT
D: NA; V: TRBV9; J: TRBJ1-1; size: many; CDR3: CASSVGGEASTEAFF; DNA: TGTGCCAGCAGCGTAGGAGGGGAAGCGAGCACTGAAGCTTTCTTT
D: NA; V: TRBV5-5; J: TRBJ1-3; size: many; CDR3: CASSQEGRNGNTIYF; DNA: TGTGCCAGCAGCCAGGAGGGGCGCAATGGAAACACCATATATTTT
D: TRBD1; V: TRBV5-1; J: TRBJ1-1; size: many; CDR3: CASSEQGSGTEAFF; DNA: TGCGCCAGCAGCGAACAGGGGAGTGGCACTGAAGCTTTCTTT
D: NA; V: TRBV10-3; J: TRBJ2-3; size: many; CDR3: CAISEGAPTDTQYF; DNA: TGTGCCATCAGTGAGGGGGCCCCCACAGATACGCAGTATTTT
D: NA; V: TRBV10-3; J: TRBJ1-2; size: NA; CDR3: CAISELTLAYGYTF; DNA: TGTGCCATCAGTGAGTTGACTCTGGCCTATGGCTACACCTTC
D: TRBD1; V: TRBV6-5; J: TRBJ2-7; size: many; CDR3: CASSPDRGTYEQYF; DNA: TGTGCCAGCAGCCCTGACAGGGGAACCTACGAGCAGTACTTC
D: NA; V: TRBV5-1; J: TRBJ1-1; size: many; CDR3: CASSIGTPNTEAFF; DNA: TGCGCCAGCAGCATCGGTACCCCGAACACTGAAGCTTTCTTT
D: TRBD1; V: TRBV20-1; J: TRBJ2-7; size: many; CDR3: CSAPRDRDSYEQYF; DNA: TGCAGTGCGCCCCGGGACAGGGACTCCTACGAGCAGTACTTC
D: TRBD1; V: TRBV6-1; J: TRBJ1-5; size: many; CDR3: CASSRGQGDQPQHF; DNA: TGTGCCAGCAGTCGCGGACAGGGGGATCAGCCCCAGCATTTT
D: NA; V: TRBV18; J: TRBJ1-2; size: NA; CDR3: CASSPRNGANYGYTF; DNA: TGTGCCAGCTCACCTCGGAACGGAGCTAACTATGGCTACACCTTC
D: TRBD2; V: TRBV28; J: TRBJ2-7; size: many; CDR3: CASSLPLGTGGTYEQYF; DNA: TGTGCCAGCAGTTTGCCCCTCGGGACGGGAGGAACCTACGAGCAGTACTTC
D: NA; V: TRBV20-1; J: TRBJ2-1; size: many; CDR3: CSATKSSYNEQFF; DNA: TGCAGTGCTACCAAGAGCTCCTACAATGAGCAGTTCTTC
D: TRBD1; V: TRBV29-1; J: TRBJ2-1; size: NA; CDR3: CSAEDRGHYEQFF; DNA: TGCAGCGCCGAGGACAGGGGGCATTATGAGCAGTTCTTC
D: TRBD1; V: TRBV5-1; J: TRBJ1-1; size: many; CDR3: CASTLSDRGINTEAFF; DNA: TGCGCCAGCACCCTGAGCGACAGGGGAATCAACACTGAAGCTTTCTTT
D: NA; V: TRBV5-1; J: TRBJ2-5; size: many; CDR3: CASSLNWERETQYF; DNA: TGCGCCAGCAGCTTGAATTGGGAAAGGGAGACCCAGTACTTC
D: NA; V: TRBV28; J: TRBJ2-5; size: many; CDR3: CASSLRAGRETQYF; DNA: TGTGCCAGCAGTTTACGGGCAGGGCGAGAGACCCAGTACTTC
D: TRBD1; V: TRBV5-1; J: TRBJ2-5; size: many; CDR3: CASSKGQGFRQETQYF; DNA: TGCGCCAGCAGCAAGGGACAGGGATTTCGCCAAGAGACCCAGTACTTC
D: NA; V: TRBV25-1; J: TRBJ1-6; size: many; CDR3: CASSEWAGEGSPLHF; DNA: TGTGCCAGCAGTGAATGGGCAGGGGAGGGTTCACCCCTCCACTTT
D: NA; V: TRBV25-1; J: TRBJ2-5; size: few; CDR3: CASSEGGRAVETQYF; DNA: TGTGCCAGCAGTGAAGGCGGCAGGGCGGTGGAGACCCAGTACTTC
D: NA; V: TRBV5-6; J: TRBJ2-3; size: many; CDR3: CASTPYGRDTQYF; DNA: TGTGCCAGCACCCCGTATGGGAGAGATACGCAGTATTTT
D: TRBD1; V: TRBV5-1; J: TRBJ1-1; size: NA; CDR3: CASSLRGGQPNTEAFF; DNA: TGCGCCAGCAGCTTGCGGGGGGGACAGCCGAACACTGAAGCTTTCTTT
D: NA; V: TRBV20-1; J: TRBJ1-6; size: many; CDR3: CSARDLTSSGDSPLHF; DNA: TGCAGTGCTAGAGATTTAACATCCTCAGGGGATTCACCCCTCCACTTT
D: NA; V: TRBV28; J: TRBJ2-2; size: many; CDR3: CATPLGGSGATGELFF; DNA: TGTGCCACCCCCCTCGGTGGCAGTGGAGCCACCGGGGAGCTGTTTTTT
D: TRBD2; V: TRBV5-5; J: TRBJ2-1; size: many; CDR3: CASSQFGLAGDNEQFF; DNA: TGTGCCAGCAGCCAGTTCGGACTAGCGGGGGACAATGAGCAGTTCTTC
D: TRBD1; V: TRBV20-1; J: TRBJ1-2; size: many; CDR3: CSANPLGQGNYGYTF; DNA: TGCAGTGCCAACCCCCTAGGACAGGGGAACTATGGCTACACCTTC
D: TRBD2; V: TRBV27; J: TRBJ2-5; size: many; CDR3: CASSLSLAGAQETQYF; DNA: TGTGCCAGCAGTTTATCTCTAGCGGGGGCTCAAGAGACCCAGTACTTC
D: NA; V: TRBV9; J: TRBJ1-1; size: many; CDR3: CASSPSGNIRTEAFF; DNA: TGTGCCAGCAGCCCTAGTGGGAATATTAGGACTGAAGCTTTCTTT
D: NA; V: TRBV5-1; J: TRBJ1-1; size: many; CDR3: CASSLIDTSEAFF; DNA: TGCGCCAGCAGCTTGATAGACACTTCTGAAGCTTTCTTT